This T cell receptor beta chain was retrieved from a study of low-dose radiotherapy and immunotherapy resistance in tumors. Turning to the study itself: A dose of 1 Gy per fraction every two weeks went to Cohort 2, totaling 13 Gy over 26 weeks.

Primers targeting TRAV and TRBV primed first-strand cDNA, covering alpha and beta chains. TCR amplification ran 15 to 25 PCR cycles using constant-region and V-primer adapter primers. In vitro transcription amplified isolated mRNA. TCRdb reprocessed the reads via MiXCR and lists one record per CDR3 protein. Of about 58,000 distinct CDR3 sequences in the sample, about 23% were seen once. Noted time point: after trial treatment. Described treatment: LDRT plus nivolumab, ipilimumab, low-dose cyclophosphamide and aspirin (RACIN trial). Donors, who were enrolled in a single-arm phase I dose-escalation trial, received nivolumab, ipilimumab, aspirin, low-dose cyclophosphamide and low-dose radiotherapy. This clonotype was counted at least ten times. CDR3 length: 14 residues. CDR1 is MGHRA and CDR2 is YSYEKL in the germline V gene. V lost 4 bases and J 2 bases, leaving 11 bases between the germline ends.

The genes are TRBV4-1 and TRBJ2-5; D possibly matches TRBD1 or TRBD2 (6 bases each). This TCR came from a male donor with prostate cancer. Sequenced material: PBMCs, taken after low-dose radiotherapy plus immunotherapy. CDR3 protein: CASSPRDNQETQYF. The DNA of the CDR3 is TGCGCCAGCAGCCCGCGGGACAATCAAGAGACCCAGTACTTC.